The 4 T cell receptor beta chains presented below share a single source sample, sequenced in a study of blood T cell repertoires in COVID-19. Assay: immunoSEQ multiplex PCR; the TCRdb copy retains only in-frame clones and omits some. This table holds 250,000 or so clones, around 83% found once. Sequencing was carried out using peripheral blood. The receptors stem from a man aged 80 or over with acute or convalescent COVID-19.

This clone was detected a few times. The chain combines TRBV30 with TRBJ1-1; TRBD1 matches at 7 bases. This CDR3 is 13 amino acids long. J lost 1 base, V lost 2 bases, and 1 base had no gene match. Per germline, CDR1 GTSNPN and CDR2 SVGIG (reference sequence). This CDR3 reads CAWSWDRNTEAFF. The CDR3 DNA follows: TGTGCCTGGAGTTGGGACAGGAACACTGAAGCTTTCTTT.

There are a few counts of this clone. The V and J genes are TRBV19 and TRBJ2-4; no firm D call. The V and J ends lost 6 bases and 4 bases respectively, with 13 bases between them. The CDR3 runs 14 residues. The germline V gene encodes CDR1 LNHDA and CDR2 SQIVND (reference sequence). CDR3 amino acids: CASRTSHRKNIQYF. The DNA for the CDR3 is TGTGCCAGTAGGACGAGCCACAGAAAAAACATTCAGTACTTC.

The genes are TRBV11-2 and TRBJ1-1; 7 nucleotides line up with TRBD1. The CDR3 sequence is 14 residues long. Germline lookup yields CDR1 SGHAT and CDR2 FQNNGV. V lost 6 bases and J lost 0; bases outside the gene matches: 4. As DNA, the CDR3 is TGTGCCAGCAGTCCCGGGACAGTGAACACTGAAGCTTTCTTT. Translation gives CASSPGTVNTEAFF.

V is TRBV5-1 and J is TRBJ1-1; perhaps TRBD1 as D (5 bases). V lost 0 bases and J 1 base, leaving 10 bases between the germline ends. The germline V gene has CDR1 SGHRS and CDR2 YFSETQ. The CDR3 loop spans 15 amino acids. The CDR3 reads CASSLDGQPNTEAFF. CDR3 DNA: TGCGCCAGCAGCTTGGACGGACAACCGAACACTGAAGCTTTCTTT.